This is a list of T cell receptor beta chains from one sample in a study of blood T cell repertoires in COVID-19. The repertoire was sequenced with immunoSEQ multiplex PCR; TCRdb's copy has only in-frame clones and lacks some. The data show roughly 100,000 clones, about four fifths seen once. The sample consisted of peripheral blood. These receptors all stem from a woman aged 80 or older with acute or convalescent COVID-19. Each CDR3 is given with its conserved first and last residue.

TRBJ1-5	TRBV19	CASSIGRVQPQHF
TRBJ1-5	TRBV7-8	CASRISRVSLNQPQHF
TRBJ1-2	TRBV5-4	CASSPGTGGDDGYTF
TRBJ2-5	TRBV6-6	CASKSSGEETQYF
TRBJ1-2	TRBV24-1	CATSDSDRGRPYTF
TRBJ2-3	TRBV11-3	CASSLVRELSDTQYF
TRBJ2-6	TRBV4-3	CASSLKFTPGLGANVLTF
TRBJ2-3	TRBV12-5	CASGTGLSTDTQYF
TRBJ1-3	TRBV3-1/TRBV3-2	CASSQSDNSGNTIYF
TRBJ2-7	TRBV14	CASSQDGSYEQYF
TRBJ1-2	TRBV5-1	CASSFRDIDGYTF
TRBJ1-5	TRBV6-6	CASSYSDSWNQPQHF
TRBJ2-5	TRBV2	CASSERREETQYF
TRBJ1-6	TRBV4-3	CASSQSGTTNSPLHF
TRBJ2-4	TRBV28	CASSSGDRGYSLAKNIQYF
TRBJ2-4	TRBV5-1	CASSLGDTRVNIQYF
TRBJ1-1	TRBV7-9	CASSLSVGLTEAFF
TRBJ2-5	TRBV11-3	CASSFGQTGGRETQYF
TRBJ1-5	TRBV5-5	CASSPKRTGAGEPQHF
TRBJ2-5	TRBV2	CASSATSGGETQYF
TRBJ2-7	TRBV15	CATSRLGLAGEYEQYF
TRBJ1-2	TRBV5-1	CASSLVGQGRGYGYTF
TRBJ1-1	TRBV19	CASSGGAEAFF
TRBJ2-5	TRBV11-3	CASSSRTTETQYF
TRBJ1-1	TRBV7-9	CASSLPGAKNTEAFF
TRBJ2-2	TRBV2	CASSERQPTNTGELFF
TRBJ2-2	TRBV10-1	CASRGQGAGELFF
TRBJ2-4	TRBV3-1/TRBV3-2	CASSQGLGGVTLAKNIQYF
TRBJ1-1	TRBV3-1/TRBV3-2	CASSQERTGPMNTEAFF
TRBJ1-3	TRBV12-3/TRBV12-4	CASTIGARNTIYF
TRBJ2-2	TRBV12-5	CASGRGQGETGELFF
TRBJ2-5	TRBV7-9	CASSLGGMETQYF
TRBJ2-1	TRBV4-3	CASSQVRAKQFF
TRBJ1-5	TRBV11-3	CASSHLPGTGETRNQPQHF
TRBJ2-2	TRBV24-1	CATSDPMTVNTGELFF
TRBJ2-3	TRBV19	CATSGGYSTDTQYF
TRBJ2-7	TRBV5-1	CASSAPGTGTPEQYF
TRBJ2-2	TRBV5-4	CASSLGAGAGELFF
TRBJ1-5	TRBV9	CASSSGTGINQPQHF
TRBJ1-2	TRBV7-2	CASSLVANYGYTF
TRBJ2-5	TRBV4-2	CASSQGKAGQGTETQYF
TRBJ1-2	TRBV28	CASSFGRGRAYGYTF
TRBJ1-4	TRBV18	CASSPTGRREKLFF
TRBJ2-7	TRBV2	CASRQTSGRGYEQYF
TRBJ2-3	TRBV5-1	CASSLVDYTDTQYF
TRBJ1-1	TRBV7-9	CASRPGQGATLGEAFF
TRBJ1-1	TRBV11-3	CASSLEQNTEAFF
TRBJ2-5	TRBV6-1	CASSENQGSGETQYF
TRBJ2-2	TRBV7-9	CASSRDRNYNTGELFF
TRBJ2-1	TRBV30	CAWSPTRQAFKFF
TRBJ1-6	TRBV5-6	CASSWGPGQNSPLHF
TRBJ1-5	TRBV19	CASSETHIGNQPQHF
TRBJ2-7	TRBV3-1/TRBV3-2	CASSPTTYEQYF
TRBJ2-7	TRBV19	CASSTGLAGGYEQYF
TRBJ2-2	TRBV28	CASSSEFRELFF